This T cell receptor (beta chain) was observed in a study of blood T cell repertoires in COVID-19. Between the trimmed V and J ends, which lost 7 bases and 8 bases, there was a span of 14 bases. CDR1 and CDR2 (germline): MDHEN, SYDVKM. CDR3 length equals 12 residues. The table came from immunoSEQ multiplex PCR; TCRdb's copy has only in-frame clones and leaves some out. The table lists fewer than 500,000 clones, around 89% of them singletons. Participants were aged about 18 to 90 years from about 25 US areas. Donors of Cohort 3 who recovered were those that had two negative PCRs, clearance, or symptom resolution.

This clonotype originated in a man younger than 40 who had recovered from COVID-19. The V gene is TRBV28, the J gene TRBJ1-2; D is perhaps TRBD1 (6 bases). Sample: PBMCs or T cells enriched from blood (not recorded which). In DNA form, the CDR3 reads TGTGCCAGCACGACCACTGACAGGGGCTACACCTTC. Protein sequence: CASTTTDRGYTF.